These 28 T cell receptor beta chains originate from one sample sequenced in a study of Graves' ophthalmopathy and Graves' hyperthyroidism. Transcripts of RNA were the source for amplifying TCR beta CDR3 regions. Second-round multiplex PCR came after a first-round RT-PCR that employed HTBI primers. TCRdb reprocessed the multiplex PCR reads via MiXCR and lists one record per CDR3 protein. The data hold over a million distinct CDR3 sequences, with less than 45% observed a single time. Sequences were obtained from peripheral blood or thyroid tissue (not recorded which). The source of these receptors is an adult man with Graves' hyperthyroidism.

This clonotype was seen repeatedly, ten times or more. The genes are TRBV7-9 and TRBJ1-1; no reliable D call. CDR1 is SEHNR, CDR2 FQNEAQ, per germline (reference sequence). Deletions cut 5 bases from V and 2 bases from J, with 9 bases between. The CDR3 length is 13 residues. CDR3: CASSLLSNTEAFF. The DNA for the CDR3 is TGTGCCAGCAGCCTCTTAAGTAACACTGAAGCTTTCTTT.

This clonotype was found a few times. The CDR3 DNA reads as TGTGCCAGCCTACCGACTACCGATGACAGGGCTGAAGCTTTCTTT. This sequence encodes CASLPTTDDRAEAFF. The chain recombines TRBV2 with TRBJ1-1; 7 nucleotides align to TRBD1. The length of the CDR3 is 15 residues. V gave up 8 bases and J gave up 6 bases; unmatched junction bases: 15. The V gene's germline CDR1 is SNHLY and CDR2 FYNNEI.

Concerning this clonotype: It may be a read error: a sequence one base away is much more abundant. V usage is TRBV5-1 and J usage is TRBJ2-2; maybe TRBD2 (6 bases). Per the germline V gene, CDR1 is SGHRS and CDR2 is YFSETQ. V dropped 4 bases and J dropped 4 bases, with 14 bases sitting between them. CDR3 size: 15 residues. CDR3 loop: CASSRASVVTGELFF. Here the CDR3 DNA reads TGCGCCAGCAGCAGGGCTAGCGTAGTCACCGGGGAGCTGTTTTTT.

The V and J genes are TRBV6-6 and TRBJ1-4; D uncertain. The CDR3 is 13 residues long. Germline V gene lookup returns CDR1 MNHNY and CDR2 SVGAGI (reference sequence). Trimming took 5 bases from V and 8 from J, leaving 12 bases between them. The CDR3 nucleotides read TGTGCCAGCAGTCCGAGTGCCCGGGAAAAACTGTTTTTT. Its translation is CASSPSAREKLFF.

This clonotype was seen at least ten times. The chain links TRBV12-5 to TRBJ1-1; the match to TRBD1 covers 8 bases. V was pared by 5 bases and J by 1 base, with 6 bases of the junction left unmatched. Germline V gene sequence: CDR1 LGHNT, CDR2 FRNRAP. The CDR3 has 15 amino acids. CDR3 sequence reads: CASGITTGENTEAFF. The CDR3 bases are TGTGCTAGTGGTATCACGACAGGGGAGAACACTGAAGCTTTCTTT.

This clonotype was recorded many times. The chain joins TRBV7-7 to TRBJ2-5; 7 bases line up with TRBD1. CDR3 size: 15 residues. V lost 6 bases, J lost 5 bases, and 12 bases stayed unmatched. Germline CDR1 reads SSHAT; CDR2 reads FNYEAQ (reference sequence). CDR3 bases: TGTGCCAGCAGTTCCCAGGACAGGCCATGGGAGACCCAGTACTTC. It is translated as CASSSQDRPWETQYF.

The rearrangement joins TRBV6-1 to TRBJ2-7; D may be TRBD2 (6 bases). The CDR3 sequence is 13 residues long. V lost 6 bases and J 5 bases, leaving 14 bases between the germline ends. The germline gives CDR1 MNHNS, CDR2 SASEGT. CDR3 region: CASRRLGGDEQYF. Written as DNA, the CDR3 is TGTGCCAGCAGACGACTCGGCGGGGACGAGCAGTACTTC.

This clonotype appeared a few times. The chain employs TRBV5-1 and TRBJ1-6; D not certain. Germline CDR1 is SGHRS and CDR2 is YFSETQ. This CDR3 comprises 13 residues. The V gene lost 1 base and the J gene lost 8 bases, with 7 bases spanning the gap. The CDR3 bases are TGCGCCAGCAGCTTGAAAACAGATTCACCCCTCCACTTT. Protein product: CASSLKTDSPLHF.

This clonotype has a count of ten or more. This chain joins TRBV9 and TRBJ1-5; D is possibly TRBD1 (6 bases). Trimming shortened V by 0 bases and J by 2 bases, and 9 bases separated the two germline ends. The length of the CDR3 is 15 residues. Germline V gene sequence: CDR1 SGDLS, CDR2 YYNGEE. The CDR3 loop reads CASSVGGLGNQPQHF. CDR3 bases: TGTGCCAGCAGCGTAGGGGGGCTCGGCAATCAGCCCCAGCATTTT. Complete variable domain (other parts from reference TRBV9 and TRBJ1-5): DSGVTQTPKHLITATGQRVTLRCSPRSGDLSVYWYQQSLDQGLQFLIQYYNGEERAKGNILERFSAQQFPDLHSELNLSSLELGDSALYFCASSVGGLGNQPQHFGDGTRLSIL.

The J gene is TRBJ2-7, the V gene TRBV28; a weak D match, TRBD1 (5 bases). CDR3 length: 11 residues. V shed 8 bases and J shed 6 bases, with 11 bases lying between them. The germline gives CDR1 MDHEN, CDR2 SYDVKM. CDR3 residues: CASGAALEQYF. The CDR3 DNA sequence: TGTGCCAGCGGGGCCGCTCTCGAGCAGTACTTC.

A remark on this clonotype: One junction end does not reproduce the germline sequence, and a read error may be involved. The chain has TRBV10-3 and TRBJ2-7; 8 bases align to TRBD1. The length of the CDR3 is 15 residues. Germline loops: CDR1 ENHRY, CDR2 SYGVKD. DNA for the CDR3: TGTGCCAGCAGTTACTCCTCGACAGGGGTGGCAAAGCAGTACTTC. Residues: CASSYSSTGVAKQYF.

This clonotype has more than one count but fewer than ten. This chain connects TRBV20-1 to TRBJ1-3; D is unresolved. V was cut by 1 base and J by 3 bases, with 7 bases left in between. Germline assignment: CDR1 DFQATT and CDR2 SNEGSKA (reference sequence). This CDR3 has 13 amino acids. For the CDR3, the DNA is TGCAGTGCTAGAGTTACTTTTGGAAACACCATATATTTT. Translating it yields CSARVTFGNTIYF.

This chain connects TRBV29-1 to TRBJ2-5; maybe TRBD1 (5 bases). The CDR3 covers 13 residues. Trimming left V 1 base short and J 13 bases short, with 19 bases between. Per the germline V gene, CDR1 is SQVTM and CDR2 is ANQGSEA. CDR3 loop: CSVEGVGGAPPYF. DNA for the CDR3: TGCAGCGTTGAAGGGGTTGGTGGGGCCCCACCGTACTTC.

In this sample, this clonotype turned up a few times. The V call is TRBV12-3 or TRBV12-4, the J call TRBJ2-7; tentative D call: TRBD2 (5 bases). The CDR3 sequence is 13 residues long. V lost 3 bases to trimming and J lost 5 bases, with 11 bases between them. CDR3 sequence reads: CASSFGQRDEQYF. CDR3 nucleotide sequence: TGTGCCAGCAGTTTTGGGCAGAGGGACGAGCAGTACTTC.

In its sample, this clonotype was seen a few times. The chain has TRBV29-1 and TRBJ2-5; D ambiguous. The germline V gene has CDR1 SQVTM and CDR2 ANQGSEA. Trimming stripped 0 bases from V and 1 base from J, with 9 bases between. The CDR3 consists of 14 residues. The CDR3 nucleotides are TGCAGCGTTGAAGATACTCCGTTCCAAGAGACCCAGTACTTC. Translating it yields CSVEDTPFQETQYF.

This clonotype was counted ten times or more. This chain joins TRBV7-6 and TRBJ1-2; D is ambiguous. The germline V gene encodes CDR1 SGHVS and CDR2 FNYEAQ. This CDR3 is 13 amino acids long. V lost 2 bases, J lost 7 bases, and 11 bases lay in between. The CDR3: CASSLTGNIGYTF. The CDR3, as DNA: TGTGCCAGCAGCTTAACTGGTAATATTGGCTACACCTTC.

A note on this clonotype: A read error may account for a junction end that differs from germline. The chain carries TRBV5-4 and TRBJ1-6; D uncertain. Germline V gene lookup returns CDR1 SGHNT and CDR2 YYREEE (reference sequence). This CDR3 is built from 17 residues. This chain's CDR3 is CASSLVSFRRNNPPLHF. The CDR3 DNA reads TGTGCCAGCAGCTTGGTCTCCTTCCGACGGAATAATCCACCCCTCCACTTT.

There are many counts of this clonotype. The chain employs TRBV7-2 and TRBJ2-7; the match to TRBD2 covers 10 bases. The CDR3 length is 13 residues. V lost 5 bases to trimming and J lost 12 bases; unmatched junction nucleotides: 10. Germline assignment: CDR1 SGHTA and CDR2 FQGNSA. CDR3 nucleotides: TGTGCCAGCAGCCCCGGGCTAGCGGGAGTTTGGTACTTC. Its translation is CASSPGLAGVWYF.

This clonotype showed up just a few times. The J gene is TRBJ1-2, the V gene TRBV6-2 or TRBV6-3, with D unclear. From germline, CDR1 is MNHEY and CDR2 SVGEGT. V shed 6 bases and J shed 10 bases, with 18 bases lying between them. This CDR3 comprises 13 residues. The CDR3 region has the DNA TGTGCCAGCAGACGCCACCGGGAAGCGGACTACACCTTC. Its translation is CASRRHREADYTF.

This clonotype was picked up many times. The chain is built from TRBV19 and TRBJ1-5, with D unclear. The CDR3 has 14 amino acids. The germline V and J ends were trimmed by 7 bases and 1 base, with 11 bases remaining between them. Germline values: CDR1 LNHDA, CDR2 SQIVND (reference sequence). This chain's CDR3 is CASMAGLSNQPQHF. CDR3 coding DNA: TGTGCCAGTATGGCCGGACTGAGCAATCAGCCCCAGCATTTT.

The V gene is TRBV7-2, the J gene TRBJ1-4; 10 bases fit TRBD1. Germline CDR1 and CDR2: SGHTA and FQGNSA. The V gene end was trimmed by 5 bases and the J gene end by 8 bases; junction bases not matched to a gene: 11. The CDR3 loop spans 16 amino acids. The CDR3 reads CASSATTGGLHEKLFF. The CDR3 region has the DNA TGTGCCAGCAGCGCAACGACAGGGGGCTTGCACGAAAAACTGTTTTTT.

The chain couples TRBV5-1 to TRBJ1-3; TRBD1 matches 9 bases. Germline V gene sequence: CDR1 SGHRS, CDR2 YFSETQ. J was trimmed by 2 bases and V by 4 bases; bases with no gene match: 7. CDR3 length equals 16 residues. CDR3 bases: TGCGCCAGCAGCAGGGGACAGGGATCGGCTGGAAACACCATATATTTT. This codes for CASSRGQGSAGNTIYF.

This clonotype was recorded a few times. The chain has TRBV6-5 and TRBJ2-7; D gene unclear. This CDR3 is 11 amino acids long. The germline V and J ends were trimmed by 11 bases and 6 bases, with 14 bases remaining between them. The germline V gene encodes CDR1 MNHEY and CDR2 SVGAGI. The CDR3 sequence is CAYPPRGEQYF. CDR3 DNA: TGTGCCTATCCCCCCCGTGGCGAGCAGTACTTC.

The chain links TRBV7-8 to TRBJ1-2; TRBD1 matches 8 bases. The CDR3 runs 14 residues. Germline CDR1 and CDR2: SGHVS and FQNEAQ. V gave up 6 bases and J gave up 5 bases; unmatched junction bases: 8. CDR3 DNA sequence: TGTGCCAGCAGGTCTGGGACAGGCCTTTATGGCTACACCTTC. Encoded protein: CASRSGTGLYGYTF. Combining the CDR3 with reference TRBV7-8 and TRBJ1-2 gives the whole variable domain GAGVSQSPRYKVAKRGQDVALRCDPISGHVSLFWYQQALGQGPEFLTYFQNEAQLDKSGLPSDRFFAERPEGSVSTLKIQRTQQEDSAVYLCASRSGTGLYGYTFGSGTRLTVV.

This clonotype is a singleton in its sample. The chain employs TRBV10-3 and TRBJ1-2, with D unresolved. V dropped 3 bases and J dropped 4 bases, with 12 bases sitting between them. The CDR3 consists of 14 residues. CDR1 and CDR2 from the germline V gene are ENHRY and SYGVKD. This CDR3 reads CAISDPVGSYGYTF. CDR3 DNA: TGTGCCATCAGTGATCCAGTAGGGTCCTATGGCTACACCTTC.

This clonotype came up many times. This chain connects TRBV5-1 to TRBJ1-6; D unclear. The CDR3 runs to 15 residues. Germline assignment: CDR1 SGHRS and CDR2 YFSETQ. V was pared by 1 base and J by 3 bases, with 8 bases between. CDR3 protein: CASSLYPVYNSPLHF. The DNA of the CDR3 is TGCGCCAGCAGCTTGTACCCGGTCTATAATTCACCCCTCCACTTT. Full variable domain (outside the CDR3, taken from reference TRBV5-1 and TRBJ1-6): KAGVTQTPRYLIKTRGQQVTLSCSPISGHRSVSWYQQTPGQGLQFLFEYFSETQRNKGNFPGRFSGRQFSNSRSEMNVSTLELGDSALYLCASSLYPVYNSPLHFGNGTRLTVT.

Many counts were recorded for this clonotype. The chain couples TRBV7-9 to TRBJ1-3; 8 nucleotides agree with TRBD1. The germline V gene has CDR1 SEHNR and CDR2 FQNEAQ (reference sequence). This CDR3 is built from 15 residues. J gave up 2 bases and V 1 base, and 1 base lay outside the gene matches. The CDR3 loop is CASSLEQGAGNTIYF. CDR3 nucleotide sequence: TGTGCCAGCAGCTTAGAACAGGGGGCTGGAAACACCATATATTTT.

The chain has TRBV5-1 and TRBJ1-1; weak D call: TRBD1 (5 bases). CDR1 SGHRS and CDR2 YFSETQ come from the germline V gene. This CDR3 is 13 amino acids long. V was pared by 5 bases and J by 5 bases, with 13 bases between. The DNA of the CDR3 is TGCGCCAGCAGGTACTGGGGGGGAACTGAAGCTTTCTTT. Translated, it gives CASRYWGGTEAFF.